This is a list of T cell receptor beta chains from one sample in a study of control samples from healthy donors and cancer patients. Sequencing used immunoSEQ multiplex PCR; TCRdb keeps in-frame clones, though not all of them. In the table there are over 20,000 clones, 82% of which are singletons. Sequenced: PBMCs. The receptors here all came from a man in his 60s with colorectal cancer. The CDR3 runs from the conserved cysteine through the conserved F or W. The D gene is left open where the match is weak. Part of the rows lack a size; the others show once, few, many or a class for expanded clones.

j_gene | v_gene | d_gene | abundance | CDR3nt | CDR3aa
TRBJ2-7 | TRBV3-1/TRBV3-2 | . | . | TGTGCCAGCAGCTCGACAGCCTCTTACGAGCAGTACTTC | CASSSTASYEQYF
TRBJ1-1 | TRBV7-9 | . | once | TGTGCCAGCAACCCACTTTCCGGGACAATGAACACTGAAGCTTTCTTT | CASNPLSGTMNTEAFF
TRBJ2-7 | TRBV11-2 | . | . | TGTGCCAGCCGCAGGGGTGGAGGGCTCTACGAGCAGTACTTC | CASRRGGGLYEQYF
TRBJ1-5 | TRBV5-8 | . | once | TGTGCCAGCACCCTCATAAGGACGGGCAATCAGCCCCAGCATTTT | CASTLIRTGNQPQHF
TRBJ2-1 | TRBV19 | . | . | TGTGCCAGTAGCCGTGCGGAGATCGACAATGAGCAGTTCTTC | CASSRAEIDNEQFF
TRBJ1-1 | TRBV7-9 | . | . | TGTGCCAGCAGCTTAGGTCACCTTGGGAACACTGAAGCTTTCTTT | CASSLGHLGNTEAFF
TRBJ2-3 | TRBV10-2 | . | . | TGCGCCAGCAGTGCTGGACTCACTCGCACAGATACGCAGTATTTT | CASSAGLTRTDTQYF
TRBJ1-5 | TRBV18 | TRBD1 | . | TGTGCCAGCTCCCGGACAGGGAGCAGCAATCAGCCCCAGCATTTT | CASSRTGSSNQPQHF
TRBJ1-2 | TRBV5-4 | TRBD1 | . | TGTGCCAGCAGCCTATGGGACAGGACCTTCTTCTATGGCTACACCTTC | CASSLWDRTFFYGYTF
TRBJ1-1 | TRBV20-1 | . | . | TGCAGTGCTAGTTCCAGCCCTGCTTTCTTT | CSASSSPAFF
TRBJ2-7 | TRBV4-1 | . | . | TGCGCCAGCAGCCAAGACCGGGACACAACCTACGAGCAGTACTTC | CASSQDRDTTYEQYF
TRBJ2-2 | TRBV24-1 | . | . | TGTGCCACCAGTGATCGGGGGAGTGGGGGCGGGGAGCTGTTTTTT | CATSDRGSGGGELFF
TRBJ1-5 | TRBV15 | . | few | TGTGCCACCAGCAGAGATCTTAGGGCTGATCAGCCCCAGCATTTT | CATSRDLRADQPQHF
TRBJ2-1 | TRBV6-5 | . | . | TGTGCCAGCAGTTACGGGGTAGTCTCCTACAATGAGCAGTTCTTC | CASSYGVVSYNEQFF
TRBJ2-5 | TRBV12-3/TRBV12-4 | . | . | TGTGCCAGCAGTACAGGGACTTTCCAGTACTTC | CASSTGTFQYF
TRBJ1-2 | TRBV4-1 | TRBD1 | . | TGCGCCAGCAGCCAATCGACAGGGGGTAATGGCTACACCTTC | CASSQSTGGNGYTF
TRBJ1-5 | TRBV30 | . | . | TGTGCCTGGAGTGTTAGGGGGAACAATCAGCCCCAGCATTTT | CAWSVRGNNQPQHF
TRBJ1-1 | TRBV19 | . | . | TGTGCCAGTAGACTCCAGGGAATCAACACTGAAGCTTTCTTT | CASRLQGINTEAFF
TRBJ2-5 | TRBV27 | . | . | TGTGCCAGCAGCAGATATGACCCTCAAGAGACCCAGTACTTC | CASSRYDPQETQYF
TRBJ1-3 | TRBV4-1 | . | . | TGCGCCAGCAGCCAAGAAGGGGTGAGGGCAGGATACTCTGGAAACACCATATATTTT | CASSQEGVRAGYSGNTIYF
TRBJ1-4 | TRBV4-3 | . | . | TGCGCCAGCAGCCAAGTTCCGGCCTATTCCGCAACTAATGAAAAACTGTTTTTT | CASSQVPAYSATNEKLFF
TRBJ2-7 | TRBV3-1/TRBV3-2 | TRBD1 | . | TGTGCCAGCAGCCCTGACCGGGACAGGGGGCCTGGGGAGCAGTACTTC | CASSPDRDRGPGEQYF
TRBJ2-1 | TRBV7-9 | . | . | TGTGCCAGCGGGAGCTACAATGAGCAGTTCTTC | CASGSYNEQFF
TRBJ1-1 | TRBV11-2 | . | . | TGTGCCAGCACCTCACTCCCCCGAAGAGACACTGAAGCTTTCTTT | CASTSLPRRDTEAFF
TRBJ2-3 | TRBV6-5 | TRBD2 | . | TGTGCCGCAGAGCGGGGGGGGACCACAGATACGCAGTATTTT | CAAERGGTTDTQYF
TRBJ1-3 | TRBV5-6 | . | . | TGTGCCAGCAGCTCACAGGGACCCGGAAACACCATATATTTT | CASSSQGPGNTIYF
TRBJ1-2 | TRBV5-8 | . | few | TGTGCCAGCAAAGGCGCCGGTGGCTACACCTTC | CASKGAGGYTF
TRBJ2-1 | TRBV9 | . | . | TGTGCCAGCAGCGTGGCCAGTTACAATGAGCAGTTCTTC | CASSVASYNEQFF
TRBJ1-4 | TRBV6-5 | . | . | TGTGCCAGCAGTTACTCGATTGGGGCGTTTAATGAAAAACTGTTTTTT | CASSYSIGAFNEKLFF
TRBJ1-4 | TRBV19 | . | once | TGTGCCAGTAGTAGATTTGGCCAGGAGAATGAAAAACTGTTTTTT | CASSRFGQENEKLFF
TRBJ1-2 | TRBV30 | TRBD1 | . | TGTGCCTGGAGTGTACCGGGACAGATACGCTGGGGCTACACCTTC | CAWSVPGQIRWGYTF
TRBJ1-5 | TRBV6-4 | . | . | TGTGCCAGCAGACTGGACGGACAGAGCAATCAGCCCCAGCATTTT | CASRLDGQSNQPQHF
TRBJ1-5 | TRBV27 | . | . | TGTGCCAGCAGTTCGGGGGGCAGGAGCAATCAGCCCCAGCATTTT | CASSSGGRSNQPQHF
TRBJ2-3 | TRBV20-1 | TRBD2 | . | TGCAGTGCTAGTCTCCCCGGGGGGGCAGCAGATACGCAGTATTTT | CSASLPGGAADTQYF
TRBJ1-3 | TRBV19 | . | once | TGTGCCAGTAGAGGGGTCTCTGGAAACACCATATATTTT | CASRGVSGNTIYF